This is a list of T cell receptor beta chains from one sample in a study of cytomegalovirus exposure and HLA in healthy donors. TCRdb's table, derived via immunoSEQ multiplex PCR, lists solely in-frame clones and lacks some. The sample yields around 150,000 clones, roughly 77% seen once. The source material was PBMCs. The receptors shown here come from a human donor in good health. CDR3s include the opening cysteine and the closing phenylalanine or tryptophan. Each record gives: J gene, V gene, CDR3 protein.

J gene: TRBJ2-7
V gene: TRBV27
CDR3 protein: CASSSSSGAYEQYF

J gene: TRBJ2-7
V gene: TRBV7-6
CDR3 protein: CASSTGGQGALYEQYF

J gene: TRBJ2-7
V gene: TRBV7-9
CDR3 protein: CASSLGTAKHF

J gene: TRBJ1-3
V gene: TRBV15
CDR3 protein: CATSRGGTDSGNTIYF

J gene: TRBJ2-2
V gene: TRBV6-9
CDR3 protein: CASSLDLLGAAGELFF

J gene: TRBJ1-1
V gene: TRBV19
CDR3 protein: CASSIAGTTEAFF

J gene: TRBJ1-4
V gene: TRBV21-1
CDR3 protein: CASSNRETNEKLFF

J gene: TRBJ1-4
V gene: TRBV29-1
CDR3 protein: CSVLPTGFIRDNEKLFF

J gene: TRBJ2-2
V gene: TRBV30
CDR3 protein: CAWSLSFHGAGELFF

J gene: TRBJ1-1
V gene: TRBV2
CDR3 protein: CASRYSSGAFF

J gene: TRBJ2-7
V gene: TRBV28
CDR3 protein: CASSSTGTGVGEQYF

J gene: TRBJ2-3
V gene: TRBV7-3
CDR3 protein: CASSIPGGVTDTQYF

J gene: TRBJ2-7
V gene: TRBV14
CDR3 protein: CASSPTGISSYEQYF

J gene: TRBJ1-2
V gene: TRBV29-1
CDR3 protein: CSVEVLEGGVRYGYTF

J gene: TRBJ2-7
V gene: TRBV28
CDR3 protein: CAIMSGEAYEQYF

J gene: TRBJ1-6
V gene: TRBV2
CDR3 protein: CASGRGSFNSPLHF

J gene: TRBJ1-5
V gene: TRBV2
CDR3 protein: CASTPDRGNNQPQHF

J gene: TRBJ2-5
V gene: TRBV10-2
CDR3 protein: CASSELGGQETQYF

J gene: TRBJ2-3
V gene: TRBV7-9
CDR3 protein: CASSSEVADTQYF

J gene: TRBJ1-2
V gene: TRBV10-3
CDR3 protein: CAISEKDRYYGYTF

J gene: TRBJ2-1
V gene: TRBV6-5
CDR3 protein: CASSAGGSYNEQFF

J gene: TRBJ1-6
V gene: TRBV27
CDR3 protein: CASRSGLPGHNSPLHF

J gene: TRBJ2-7
V gene: TRBV5-6
CDR3 protein: CASSLFRTGWYEQYF

J gene: TRBJ1-2
V gene: TRBV27
CDR3 protein: CASRTGDPYGYTF

J gene: TRBJ1-2
V gene: TRBV6-4
CDR3 protein: CASSGGSSYGYPF

J gene: TRBJ2-2
V gene: TRBV27
CDR3 protein: CASSPHQGGSGELFF

J gene: TRBJ1-5
V gene: TRBV2
CDR3 protein: CASSRTGGGQPQHF

J gene: TRBJ1-2
V gene: TRBV2
CDR3 protein: CASSGTNNYGYTF

J gene: TRBJ2-7
V gene: TRBV19
CDR3 protein: CASSIASREAAGGGEQYF

J gene: TRBJ1-1
V gene: TRBV19
CDR3 protein: CASSFLDRENTEAFF

J gene: TRBJ1-2
V gene: TRBV9
CDR3 protein: CASSVEGGGYTF

J gene: TRBJ2-5
V gene: TRBV7-6
CDR3 protein: CASRPSGGAEETQYF

J gene: TRBJ1-1
V gene: TRBV19
CDR3 protein: CASSMRATPEAFF

J gene: TRBJ2-3
V gene: TRBV5-1
CDR3 protein: CASSLTGGFGTDTQYF

J gene: TRBJ1-1
V gene: TRBV7-6
CDR3 protein: CASSRYGQNQLNTEAFF

J gene: TRBJ2-7
V gene: TRBV27
CDR3 protein: CASSPSTDYEQYF

J gene: TRBJ2-2
V gene: TRBV11-1
CDR3 protein: CASTLPSGGAGELFF

J gene: TRBJ2-3
V gene: TRBV7-2
CDR3 protein: CASSPLRHTTDTQYF

J gene: TRBJ1-2
V gene: TRBV4-2
CDR3 protein: CASTSSRSHGYTF

J gene: NA
V gene: TRBV6-5
CDR3 protein: CASSWGGRSYEQYF

J gene: TRBJ2-7
V gene: TRBV5-8
CDR3 protein: CASSGQGEHEQYF

J gene: TRBJ2-5
V gene: TRBV18
CDR3 protein: CASSPLGSVSETQYF

J gene: TRBJ2-3
V gene: TRBV6-5
CDR3 protein: CASSRQGGWTDTQYF

J gene: TRBJ2-2
V gene: TRBV5-1
CDR3 protein: CASSPGLNTGELFF

J gene: TRBJ2-1
V gene: TRBV5-1
CDR3 protein: CASSSPGTGSNEQFF

J gene: TRBJ1-1
V gene: TRBV7-9
CDR3 protein: CASRPRQAWGTEAFF

J gene: TRBJ2-3
V gene: TRBV6-6
CDR3 protein: CASSLAGGRSTDTQYF

J gene: TRBJ1-5
V gene: TRBV5-4
CDR3 protein: CASSLSPGQGVNQPQHF